These 22 T cell receptor beta chains originate from one sample sequenced in a study of blood T cell repertoires in COVID-19. Profiling relied on immunoSEQ multiplex PCR, and the TCRdb table lists in-frame clones only, not all of them. The data show about 340,000 clones, with around 88% seen just once and just over 7% held by the top ten. The specimen was peripheral blood. The source of these receptors is a woman aged 60-75 years with COVID-19, enrolled during active disease.

This chain uses TRBV21-1 with TRBJ2-1; the table's D call, TRBD1, was not checked against the DNA. TRBV21-1 corresponds to a pseudogene. This CDR3 is 17 amino acids long. CDR3 coding DNA: TGTGCCAGCAGAAAAGAGGCCAGGCCCCTCAGCTACAATGAGCAGTTCTTC. It codes for CASRKEARPLSYNEQFF.

J is TRBJ1-4 and V is TRBV3-1 (or the pseudogene TRBV3-2); possible D gene TRBD1, 6 bases. The germline V gene encodes CDR1 LGHDT and CDR2 YNNKEL (reference sequence). The CDR3 contains 15 residues. Trimming stripped 1 base from V and 5 bases from J, with 11 bases between. CDR3 sequence reads: CASSQVTGSNEKLFF. CDR3 coding DNA: TGTGCCAGCAGCCAAGTAACAGGGTCCAATGAAAAACTGTTTTTT.

This sequence joins TRBV3-1 (or the pseudogene TRBV3-2) and TRBJ1-1; maybe TRBD1 (5 bases). The germline CDR1 and CDR2 sequences are LGHDT and YNNKEL (reference sequence). The CDR3 consists of 17 residues. The V end was cut by 1 base, the J end by 2 bases, with 17 bases between. The CDR3 sequence: CASSQVGQGGLNTEAFF. DNA of the CDR3: TGTGCCAGCAGCCAAGTTGGGCAGGGTGGCCTCAACACTGAAGCTTTCTTT.

The chain couples TRBV7-2 to TRBJ1-2; D uncertain. V shed 1 base and J shed 8 bases, with 11 bases lying between them. The CDR3 consists of 13 residues. Germline lookup yields CDR1 SGHTA and CDR2 FQGNSA. In DNA, the CDR3 is TGTGCCAGCAGCTTAGACGAGGGTTTGGGCTACACCTTC. It yields the protein CASSLDEGLGYTF.

The gene calls are TRBV10-3 and TRBJ1-6; TRBD1 matches at 11 bases. There are 16 residues in the CDR3. Germline V lookup: CDR1 ENHRY, CDR2 SYGVKD. V lost 11 bases, J lost 7 bases, and 13 bases stayed unmatched. The CDR3 protein is CASWNQGQGENSPLHF. The CDR3 nucleotides are TGTGCCTCGTGGAATCAGGGACAGGGGGAGAATTCACCCCTCCACTTT.

The chain combines TRBV19 with TRBJ2-5, with D unresolved. V was clipped by 5 bases and J by 4 bases, with 8 bases between them. Germline-derived CDR1 and CDR2 are LNHDA and SQIVND (reference sequence). There are 12 residues in the CDR3. The CDR3 DNA reads TGTGCCAGTAGTTCCCGCGGAGAGACCCAGTACTTC. This translates into CASSSRGETQYF.

V and J are TRBV7-2 and TRBJ2-4, with TRBD2 as a possible D gene (5 bases). CDR3 size: 14 residues. In germline, CDR1 is SGHTA, CDR2 FQGNSA. V lost 4 bases and J lost 0, with 7 bases in between. The CDR3 DNA sequence: TGTGCCAGCAGCTCCGGGATAGCCAAAAACATTCAGTACTTC. Translating it yields CASSSGIAKNIQYF. Together with reference TRBV7-2 and TRBJ2-4, the CDR3 gives the full variable domain: GAGVSQSPSNKVTEKGKDVELRCDPISGHTALYWYRQSLGQGLEFLIYFQGNSAPDKSGLPSDRFSAERTGGSVSTLTIQRTQQEDSAVYLCASSSGIAKNIQYFGAGTRLSVL.

The chain carries TRBV11-2 and TRBJ1-2; TRBD1 matches 7 bases. The V and J ends lost 1 base and 4 bases, in that order; junction bases with no gene match: 6. Germline V lookup: CDR1 SGHAT, CDR2 FQNNGV. The CDR3 runs 15 residues. The CDR3 bases are TGTGCCAGCAGCTTAGTGAGGGACAGTACCTATGGCTACACCTTC. Translating it yields CASSLVRDSTYGYTF.

The chain is built from TRBV10-3 and TRBJ2-7, with 7 bases fitting TRBD1. Trimming took 7 bases from V and 6 from J; bases not matched to a gene: 9. The germline V gene encodes CDR1 ENHRY and CDR2 SYGVKD. CDR3 length: 13 residues. CDR3 in DNA: TGTGCCATCACCGCGACAGGGTTCGGCGAGCAGTACTTC. Translating it yields CAITATGFGEQYF.

The chain is built from TRBV12-5 and TRBJ2-5; TRBD1 is a possible D gene (6 bases). Trimming stripped 1 base from V and 4 bases from J, with 10 bases between. Germline loops: CDR1 LGHNT, CDR2 FRNRAP. The CDR3 runs 14 residues. This CDR3 reads CASGLEAGAETQYF. CDR3 bases: TGTGCTAGTGGTTTGGAGGCAGGGGCAGAGACCCAGTACTTC.

The V and J genes are TRBV13 and TRBJ2-1; D is possibly TRBD1 (5 bases). Between the trimmed V and J ends, which lost 5 bases and 0 bases, there was a span of 17 bases. The CDR3 has 17 amino acids. The germline CDR1 and CDR2 sequences are PRHDT and FYEKMQ (reference sequence). The CDR3 is CASSPPRSDSSYNEQFF. CDR3 DNA sequence: TGTGCCAGCAGCCCTCCCCGGAGCGACAGCTCCTACAATGAGCAGTTCTTC.

The CDR3, as DNA: TGTGCCAGCAGCGCTAGCGGGGGGTCTTCCTACGAGCAGTACTTC. Amino acids: CASSASGGSSYEQYF. V is TRBV9 and J is TRBJ2-7, with 11 positions matching TRBD2. The CDR3 totals 15 residues. CDR1 SGDLS and CDR2 YYNGEE come from the germline V gene. V gave up 3 bases and J gave up 1 base; unmatched junction bases: 3.

The chain has TRBV11-2 and TRBJ2-7; maybe TRBD2 (6 bases). The CDR3 contains 15 residues. V lost 5 bases, J lost 5 bases, and 19 bases lay in between. The germline CDR1 and CDR2 sequences are SGHAT and FQNNGV. The CDR3 coding sequence is TGTGCCAGCAGCCCTATTAGGGACTTACAGAACGAGCAGTACTTC. Translation: CASSPIRDLQNEQYF.

The chain couples TRBV2 to TRBJ1-6; 11 bases fit TRBD1. Trimming cost V 7 bases and J 5 bases; bases outside gene matches: 4. Germline-derived CDR1 and CDR2 are SNHLY and FYNNEI. The CDR3 covers 15 residues. The CDR3 coding sequence is TGTGCCAGCACGGACAGGGGGCTCGATAATTCACCCCTCCACTTT. As protein: CASTDRGLDNSPLHF.

The V call is TRBV11-2, the J call TRBJ2-1, with TRBD1 matching over 8 bases. The germline V gene encodes CDR1 SGHAT and CDR2 FQNNGV. V was pared by 0 bases and J by 8 bases, with 9 bases of the junction left unmatched. CDR3 length: 16 residues. The CDR3 DNA reads as TGTGCCAGCAGCTTAGAATCAGGGGGCATTATCCATGAGCAGTTCTTC. It encodes CASSLESGGIIHEQFF.

DNA for the CDR3: TGTGCCAGCAGCTCCCCGGGGGTGGACATTCAGTACTTC. This encodes CASSSPGVDIQYF. The genes are TRBV7-9 and TRBJ2-4; a possible D gene is TRBD2 (6 bases). V gave up 4 bases and J gave up 8 bases, with 12 bases separating them. The CDR3 runs 13 residues. Germline V lookup: CDR1 SEHNR, CDR2 FQNEAQ (reference sequence).

The CDR3 is CASSLSPGQTYGYTF. The CDR3 DNA follows: TGCGCCAGCAGCTTGTCCCCGGGACAGACCTATGGCTACACCTTC. The genes are TRBV5-1 and TRBJ1-2, with TRBD1 matching 7 bases. Germline trimming cut 1 base from V and 4 bases from J; bases unmatched to any gene: 7. CDR1 and CDR2 from the germline V gene are SGHRS and YFSETQ. The CDR3 runs to 15 residues. Combining the CDR3 with reference TRBV5-1 and TRBJ1-2 gives the whole variable domain KAGVTQTPRYLIKTRGQQVTLSCSPISGHRSVSWYQQTPGQGLQFLFEYFSETQRNKGNFPGRFSGRQFSNSRSEMNVSTLELGDSALYLCASSLSPGQTYGYTFGSGTRLTVV.

This rearrangement joins TRBV27 to TRBJ2-3, with D possibly matching TRBD1 (6 bases). This CDR3 has 14 amino acids. The V end lost 6 bases, the J end lost 2 bases, and 12 bases lay between the germline ends. Germline V gene lookup returns CDR1 MNHEY and CDR2 SMNVEV (reference sequence). CDR3 DNA sequence: TGTGCCAGCAGAAGGACAGAATACACAGATACGCAGTATTTT. This encodes CASRRTEYTDTQYF.

The CDR3 here is CASSIRNTYEQYF. The CDR3 DNA reads as TGTGCCAGTAGTATAAGAAACACCTACGAGCAGTACTTC. V and J are TRBV19 and TRBJ2-7, with D hard to call. Trimming shortened V by 2 bases and J by 2 bases, and 7 bases separated the two germline ends. Germline CDR1 reads LNHDA; CDR2 reads SQIVND (reference sequence). The CDR3 sequence is 13 residues long.

The rearrangement uses TRBV7-2 and TRBJ1-2, with D possibly matching TRBD1 (5 bases). The germline V gene encodes CDR1 SGHTA and CDR2 FQGNSA. V was shortened by 8 bases and J by 6 bases, with 19 bases between the two germline ends. The CDR3 length is 14 residues. The CDR3 reads CASRGGGTGDGYTF. The CDR3 DNA follows: TGTGCCAGCCGTGGGGGGGGTACAGGTGATGGCTACACCTTC. Using reference TRBV7-2 and TRBJ1-2 for the parts outside the CDR3, the full variable domain is GAGVSQSPSNKVTEKGKDVELRCDPISGHTALYWYRQSLGQGLEFLIYFQGNSAPDKSGLPSDRFSAERTGGSVSTLTIQRTQQEDSAVYLCASRGGGTGDGYTFGSGTRLTVV.

This clone occurred a few times. The chain joins TRBV2 to TRBJ2-7, with D possibly matching TRBD1 (5 bases). Trimming stripped 2 bases from V and 5 bases from J, with 22 bases between. This CDR3 is 17 amino acids long. CDR1 SNHLY and CDR2 FYNNEI come from the germline V gene. The CDR3 loop reads CASSERGPRTPYNEQYF. For the CDR3, the DNA is TGTGCCAGCAGTGAAAGGGGTCCGCGAACCCCGTATAACGAGCAGTACTTC.

J is TRBJ1-4 and V is TRBV19; no reliable D call. Trimming pared 6 bases from V and 0 bases from J, leaving 8 bases between. From germline, CDR1 is LNHDA and CDR2 SQIVND (reference sequence). The CDR3 spans 14 residues. The CDR3 protein is CASRTEATNEKLFF. In DNA form, the CDR3 reads TGTGCCAGTAGGACGGAGGCAACTAATGAAAAACTGTTTTTT.